This TCR beta chain was recovered during a study of cytomegalovirus exposure and HLA in healthy donors. V trimming: 4 bases; J trimming: 2 bases; junction bases outside the gene matches: 5. This CDR3 has 14 amino acids. Germline V gives CDR1 SGDLS, CDR2 YYNGEE. General study findings and limits: Sequencing likely generated an artifact that appeared as a cluster of highly shared sequence variants.

As to this clone: The antigen is unknown. The sample carries other DNA sequences with the same CDR3.

It was with 60 Vbeta and 13 Jbeta primers that the PCR ran. TCRdb's table, derived via immunoSEQ multiplex PCR, lists solely in-frame clones and lacks some. The table records 250,000 to 350,000 clones, just over 85% of them present only once. Sequencing used PBMCs. The sequence was obtained from a man in his forties in good health and CMV-seropositive. The chain couples TRBV9 to TRBJ2-7; 8 positions match TRBD2. CDR3 sequence: CASSPGLAAYEQYF. For the CDR3, the DNA is TGTGCCAGCAGCCCAGGACTAGCCGCCTACGAGCAGTACTTC.